The 16 T cell receptor beta chains in this list originate from one sample, sequenced in a study of blood T cell repertoires in COVID-19. Profiled with immunoSEQ multiplex PCR; TCRdb holds only in-frame clones, not every one. The sample lists about 71,000 clones; about 91% were seen once. Sequencing was performed on peripheral blood. All receptors come from a man aged 50-60 years with active COVID-19.

V gene TRBV30 combines with J gene TRBJ1-6; TRBD1 agrees at 9 bases. V was pared by 5 bases and J by 10 bases, with 9 bases of the junction left unmatched. The CDR3 contains 14 residues. Germline V CDR1 and CDR2: GTSNPN, SVGIG (reference sequence). This CDR3 reads CAWGPGQGGSPLHF. The CDR3 nucleotides are TGTGCCTGGGGTCCGGGACAGGGAGGCTCACCCCTCCACTTT. Supplemented by reference TRBV30 and TRBJ1-6, the full variable domain reads SQTIHQWPATLVQPVGSPLSLECTVEGTSNPNLYWYRQAAGRGLQLLFYSVGIGQISSEVPQNLSASRPQDRQFILSSKKLLLSDSGFYLCAWGPGQGGSPLHFGNGTRLTVT.

CDR3 in DNA: TGTGCCAGTAAAGGGAGCGGGGGAAGTCCCTACGAGCAGTACTTC. Its protein product is CASKGSGGSPYEQYF. The chain employs TRBV19 and TRBJ2-7; 8 bases agree with TRBD2. Germline trimming cut 7 bases from V and 2 bases from J; bases unmatched to any gene: 10. CDR3 length: 15 residues. The germline V gene has CDR1 LNHDA and CDR2 SQIVND (reference sequence). The full variable domain, its missing parts supplied by reference TRBV19 and TRBJ2-7, is DGGITQSPKYLFRKEGQNVTLSCEQNLNHDAMYWYRQDPGQGLRLIYYSQIVNDFQKGDIAEGYSVSREKKESFPLTVTSAQKNPTAFYLCASKGSGGSPYEQYFGPGTRLTVT.

This clone was picked up one time. In DNA form, the CDR3 reads TGTGCTAGTGGTTCCTCCGGGACAGGGGGTTCGAGGGGAAACACCATATATTTT. It encodes CASGSSGTGGSRGNTIYF. The gene calls are TRBV12-5 and TRBJ1-3, with 11 bases that match TRBD1. This CDR3 comprises 18 residues. With 4 bases clipped from V and 4 bases from J, the junction kept 12 bases outside the gene matches. The germline V gene encodes CDR1 LGHNT and CDR2 FRNRAP.

The V gene is TRBV5-1, the J gene TRBJ2-1, with 7 bases fitting TRBD2. V was clipped by 0 bases and J by 6 bases; unmatched bases: 0. In germline, CDR1 is SGHRS, CDR2 YFSETQ. The CDR3 runs 13 residues. DNA for the CDR3: TGCGCCAGCAGCTTGGGCGGGAGCAATGAGCAGTTCTTC. Its translation: CASSLGGSNEQFF.

The rearrangement links TRBV7-9 to TRBJ2-7, with TRBD2 matching over 10 bases. The CDR3 extends over 17 amino acids. Trimming at V came to 4 bases and at J to 1 base, leaving 10 bases not matched to a gene. CDR1 SEHNR and CDR2 FQNEAQ come from the germline V gene (reference sequence). The CDR3: CASSSTSSGGHSYEQYF. Written as DNA, the CDR3 is TGTGCCAGCAGCTCGACCTCTAGCGGGGGACATTCCTACGAGCAGTACTTC.

This chain uses TRBV5-1 with TRBJ1-1; D is unclear. The germline gives CDR1 SGHRS, CDR2 YFSETQ. The V end was cut by 0 bases, the J end by 0 bases, with 12 bases between. The CDR3 covers 16 residues. The CDR3 DNA sequence: TGCGCCAGCAGCTTGGGAGGGTTGGAGATGAACACTGAAGCTTTCTTT. Its translation is CASSLGGLEMNTEAFF. Full variable domain (outside the CDR3, taken from reference TRBV5-1 and TRBJ1-1): KAGVTQTPRYLIKTRGQQVTLSCSPISGHRSVSWYQQTPGQGLQFLFEYFSETQRNKGNFPGRFSGRQFSNSRSEMNVSTLELGDSALYLCASSLGGLEMNTEAFFGQGTRLTVV.

This clone was recorded only once. The rearrangement uses TRBV10-2 and TRBJ2-3; 11 bases agree with TRBD2. Losses at the gene ends were 1 base for V and 2 bases for J; bases not matched to a gene: 5. Germline assignment: CDR1 WSHSY and CDR2 SAAADI. The CDR3 length is 17 residues. The CDR3 region has the DNA TGCGCCAGCAGTGAGTTCACTAGCGGGGGATACACAGATACGCAGTATTTT. Its translation: CASSEFTSGGYTDTQYF.

This chain joins TRBV7-6 and TRBJ2-5; D may be TRBD2 (5 bases). Trimming took 2 bases from V and 10 from J, leaving 11 bases between them. This CDR3 has 12 residues. The V gene's germline CDR1 is SGHVS and CDR2 FNYEAQ. The CDR3 DNA reads TGTGCCAGCAGCTTAAAGAAGGAGGACCAGTACTTC. It encodes CASSLKKEDQYF.

J is TRBJ2-1 and V is TRBV9; TRBD2 aligns across 8 bases. The germline V gene has CDR1 SGDLS and CDR2 YYNGEE. CDR3 length: 15 residues. With V trimmed by 0 bases and J by 10 bases, 9 bases remained unmatched. This chain's CDR3 is CASSVVNGGVEEQFF. CDR3 in DNA: TGTGCCAGCAGCGTAGTGAACGGGGGGGTCGAAGAGCAGTTCTTC. Drawing the rest from reference TRBV9 and TRBJ2-1, the complete variable domain is DSGVTQTPKHLITATGQRVTLRCSPRSGDLSVYWYQQSLDQGLQFLIQYYNGEERAKGNILERFSAQQFPDLHSELNLSSLELGDSALYFCASSVVNGGVEEQFFGPGTRLTVL.

V and J are TRBV2 and TRBJ2-5, with TRBD1 matching over 8 bases. CDR3 length equals 14 residues. Germline V gives CDR1 SNHLY, CDR2 FYNNEI. Germline trimming cut 4 bases from V and 2 bases from J; bases unmatched to any gene: 3. CDR3 sequence: CASSGWTGQETQYF. CDR3 coding DNA: TGTGCCAGCAGTGGGTGGACAGGGCAAGAGACCCAGTACTTC.

This clone was counted once. The rearrangement joins TRBV5-5 to TRBJ1-6; 7 nucleotides agree with TRBD1. The length of the CDR3 is 14 residues. V lost 1 base, J lost 11 bases, and 6 bases stayed unmatched. Germline CDR1 reads SGHKS; CDR2 reads YYEKEE (reference sequence). CDR3 region: CASSLRQGLAPLHF. The CDR3 DNA is TGTGCCAGCAGCTTGAGACAGGGTTTAGCACCCCTCCACTTT.

The chain is built from TRBV6-5 and TRBJ2-5, with 8 bases that match TRBD2. J gave up 6 bases and V 4 bases, and 13 bases lay outside the gene matches. CDR3 size: 16 residues. Germline CDR1 MNHEY, CDR2 SVGAGI. DNA of the CDR3: TGTGCCAGCAGTTCGTCTAAGTCGGGGGGGGTGAAGACCCAGTACTTC. Translation gives CASSSSKSGGVKTQYF.

The chain uses TRBV5-1 and TRBJ2-2, with TRBD1 identical over 10 bases. V shed 4 bases and J 0 bases; nucleotides not matched to a gene: 3. CDR3 size: 16 residues. The V gene's germline CDR1 is SGHRS and CDR2 YFSETQ. CDR3 sequence reads: CASSNGQGANTGELFF. DNA for the CDR3: TGCGCCAGCAGCAATGGACAGGGGGCGAACACCGGGGAGCTGTTTTTT.

This chain links TRBV4-1 with TRBJ1-6; no reliable D call. Trimming left V 4 bases short and J 14 bases short, with 15 bases between. Germline CDR1 is MGHRA and CDR2 is YSYEKL. This CDR3 has 13 amino acids. This chain's CDR3 is CASSPLTSGSLHF. In nucleotides, the CDR3 is TGCGCCAGCAGCCCCCTGACGTCCGGGTCCCTCCACTTT.

The chain combines TRBV7-9 with TRBJ2-5, with D possibly being TRBD2 (7 bases). Deletions cut 2 bases from V and 0 bases from J, with 13 bases between. The CDR3 is 16 amino acids. Germline-derived CDR1 and CDR2 are SEHNR and FQNEAQ (reference sequence). The CDR3 sequence: CASSLLWRGHQETQYF. CDR3 DNA: TGTGCCAGCAGCTTACTGTGGCGGGGGCACCAAGAGACCCAGTACTTC.

The V gene is TRBV7-3, the J gene TRBJ1-1, with D perhaps TRBD1 (6 bases). There are 13 residues in the CDR3. V dropped 6 bases and J dropped 1 base, with 9 bases sitting between them. Germline-derived CDR1 and CDR2 are SGHTA and FQGTGA. The DNA of the CDR3 is TGTGCCAGCAGTTCGACAGGGAACACTGAAGCTTTCTTT. Translation gives CASSSTGNTEAFF.